The present T cell receptor (beta chain) was sequenced within a study of metastatic and nonmetastatic thyroid tumors. On the study more broadly: Comparative analysis of repertoires was undertaken across blood and tumor or nodule tissue obtained from malignant and benign thyroid patients.

Authors' analysis steps: Building a distant-metastasis classifier for papillary thyroid cancer drew on CDR3 differences across clinicopathological groups. TCRdb reanalyzed the PCR reads with MiXCR. It is TCRdb's table, rather than the study itself, that gives the V and J calls and clone size. The data contain tens of thousands of clones, more than 13% of them seen just once; the ten biggest clones take up 3% to 4.5%. Study-wide results and limits: It was reported that TCR beta diversity was significantly higher in malignant thyroid tumors than benign nodules, in blood and tumor.

In this sample, this clone turned up many times. What it recognizes is unknown. No patient received treatment before thyroid surgery. Sequencing input: blood. The clonotype originates from a female donor with papillary thyroid cancer or a benign thyroid nodule (not recorded which). Some clones in this sample may be carry-over from other donors' samples.

The DNA of the CDR3 is TGTGCCAGCAGCCTTGTCGGGGCTAGCGGGACCTACGAGCAGTACTTC. It translates to CASSLVGASGTYEQYF. The chain joins TRBV14 to TRBJ2-7, with 9 bases aligning to TRBD2. V shed 4 bases and J 2 bases; nucleotides not matched to a gene: 9. CDR1 is SGHDN, CDR2 FVKESK, per germline. The CDR3 spans 16 residues.